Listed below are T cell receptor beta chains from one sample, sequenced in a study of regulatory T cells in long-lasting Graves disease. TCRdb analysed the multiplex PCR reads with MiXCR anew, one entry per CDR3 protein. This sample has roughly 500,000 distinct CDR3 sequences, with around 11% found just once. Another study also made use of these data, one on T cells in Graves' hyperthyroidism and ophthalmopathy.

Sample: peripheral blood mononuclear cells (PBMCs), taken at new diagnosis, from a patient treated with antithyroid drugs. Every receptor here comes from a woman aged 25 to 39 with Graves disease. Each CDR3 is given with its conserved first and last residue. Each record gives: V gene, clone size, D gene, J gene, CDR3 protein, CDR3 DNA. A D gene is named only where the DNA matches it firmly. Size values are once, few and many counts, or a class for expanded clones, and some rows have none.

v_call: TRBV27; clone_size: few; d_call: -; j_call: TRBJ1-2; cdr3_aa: CASSPTPWGDGYTF; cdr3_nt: TGTGCCAGCAGTCCAACCCCGTGGGGGGATGGCTACACCTTC
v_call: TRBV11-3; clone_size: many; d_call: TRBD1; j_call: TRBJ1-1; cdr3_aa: CASSLWTGGVGTEAFF; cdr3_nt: TGTGCCAGCAGCCTATGGACAGGGGGGGTGGGCACTGAAGCTTTCTTT
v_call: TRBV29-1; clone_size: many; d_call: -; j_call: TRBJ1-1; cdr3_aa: CSARPFVNTEAFF; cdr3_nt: TGCAGCGCCCGCCCCTTCGTGAACACTGAAGCTTTCTTT
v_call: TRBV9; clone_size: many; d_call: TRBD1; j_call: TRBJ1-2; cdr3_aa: CASSAAGQGYGYTF; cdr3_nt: TGTGCCAGCAGCGCAGCGGGACAGGGCTATGGCTACACCTTC
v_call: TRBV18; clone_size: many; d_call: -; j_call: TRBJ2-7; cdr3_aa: CASSPGGGYFRYEQYF; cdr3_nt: TGTGCCAGCTCACCGGGAGGGGGCTACTTCAGGTACGAGCAGTACTTC
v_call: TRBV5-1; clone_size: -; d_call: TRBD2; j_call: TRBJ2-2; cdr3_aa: CASSFLAGSPGELFF; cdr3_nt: TGCGCCAGCAGCTTCCTAGCGGGAAGCCCCGGGGAGCTGTTTTTT
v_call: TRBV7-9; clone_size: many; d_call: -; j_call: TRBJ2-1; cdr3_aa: CASSLAFGSSYNEQFF; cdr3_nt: TGTGCCAGCAGCTTAGCGTTCGGGAGCTCCTACAATGAGCAGTTCTTC
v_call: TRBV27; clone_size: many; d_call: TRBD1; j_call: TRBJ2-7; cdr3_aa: CASSFSTGERIYEQYF; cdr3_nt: TGTGCCAGCAGTTTCTCGACAGGGGAACGTATATACGAGCAGTACTTC
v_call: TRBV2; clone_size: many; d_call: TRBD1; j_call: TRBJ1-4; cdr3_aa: CASSGPGGTEKLFF; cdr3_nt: TGTGCCAGCAGTGGTCCAGGGGGAACCGAAAAACTGTTTTTT
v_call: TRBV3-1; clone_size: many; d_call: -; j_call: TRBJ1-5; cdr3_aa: CASSQFPAGAGSNQPQHF; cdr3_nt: TGTGCCAGCAGCCAATTCCCAGCGGGGGCAGGCAGCAATCAGCCCCAGCATTTT
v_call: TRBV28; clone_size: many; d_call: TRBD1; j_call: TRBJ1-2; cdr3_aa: CASSFEQGGSYGYTF; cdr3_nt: TGTGCCAGCAGTTTCGAACAGGGGGGGAGCTATGGCTACACCTTC
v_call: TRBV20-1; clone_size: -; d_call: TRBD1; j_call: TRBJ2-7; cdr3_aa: CSARTGGPIVTYEQYF; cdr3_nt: TGCAGTGCTAGGACAGGGGGCCCGATAGTTACTTACGAGCAGTACTTC
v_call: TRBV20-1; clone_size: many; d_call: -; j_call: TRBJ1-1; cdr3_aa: CSAPPGSWIMNTEAFF; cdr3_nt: TGCAGTGCTCCCCCCGGTTCTTGGATAATGAACACTGAAGCTTTCTTT
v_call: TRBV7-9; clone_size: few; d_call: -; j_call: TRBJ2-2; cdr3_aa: CASSRLRGGGELFF; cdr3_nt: TGTGCCAGCAGCCGTTTGCGGGGTGGCGGGGAGCTGTTTTTT
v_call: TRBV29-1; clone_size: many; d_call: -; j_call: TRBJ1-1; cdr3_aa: CSVYTGQQNTEAFF; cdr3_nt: TGCAGCGTTTATACGGGACAACAGAACACTGAAGCTTTCTTT
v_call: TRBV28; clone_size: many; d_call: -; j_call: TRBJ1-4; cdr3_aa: CASSPPTGEKLFF; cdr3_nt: TGTGCCAGCAGTCCCCCGACGGGTGAAAAACTGTTTTTT
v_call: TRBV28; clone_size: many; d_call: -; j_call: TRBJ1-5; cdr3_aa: CASTVGAHQPQHF; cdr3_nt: TGTGCCAGCACGGTGGGGGCGCATCAGCCCCAGCATTTT
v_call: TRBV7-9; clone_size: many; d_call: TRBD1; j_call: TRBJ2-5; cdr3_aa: CASSPGQGSETQYF; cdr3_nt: TGTGCCAGCAGCCCCGGACAGGGGAGTGAGACCCAGTACTTC
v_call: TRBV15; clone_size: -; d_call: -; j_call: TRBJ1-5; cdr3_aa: CATSRDSFYSNQPQHF; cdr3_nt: TGTGCCACCAGCAGAGATAGCTTTTATAGCAATCAGCCCCAGCATTTT
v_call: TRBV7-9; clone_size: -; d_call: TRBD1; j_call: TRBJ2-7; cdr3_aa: CASSHRGRDSEQYF; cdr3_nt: TGTGCCAGCAGCCACAGGGGGCGGGATAGCGAGCAGTACTTC
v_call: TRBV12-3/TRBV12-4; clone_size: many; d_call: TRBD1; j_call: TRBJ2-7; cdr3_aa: CASSQTPPGQVEEQYF; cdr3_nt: TGTGCCAGCAGCCAAACTCCACCCGGACAGGTGGAAGAGCAGTACTTC
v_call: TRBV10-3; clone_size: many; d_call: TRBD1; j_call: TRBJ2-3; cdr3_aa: CAISDSGRDRGTDTQYF; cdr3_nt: TGTGCCATCAGTGACTCAGGAAGGGACAGGGGGACAGATACGCAGTATTTT
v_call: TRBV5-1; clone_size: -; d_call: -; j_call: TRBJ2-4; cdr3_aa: CASSPRNGQKENIQYF; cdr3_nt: TGCGCCAGCAGCCCAAGGAACGGCCAAAAGGAAAACATTCAGTACTTC
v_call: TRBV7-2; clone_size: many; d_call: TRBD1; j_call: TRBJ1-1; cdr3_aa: CASSPDRRAEAFF; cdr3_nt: TGTGCCAGCAGCCCGGACAGGAGAGCTGAAGCTTTCTTT
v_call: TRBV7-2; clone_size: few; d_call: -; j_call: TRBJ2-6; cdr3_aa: CASSLTRTVSGANVLTF; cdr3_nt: TGTGCCAGCAGCTTAACCAGGACGGTTTCGGGGGCCAACGTCCTGACTTTC
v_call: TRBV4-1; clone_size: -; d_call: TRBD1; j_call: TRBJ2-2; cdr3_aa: CASSQDRGTGDPGELFF; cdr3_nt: TGCGCCAGCAGCCAAGATCGAGGGACAGGGGACCCCGGGGAGCTGTTTTTT
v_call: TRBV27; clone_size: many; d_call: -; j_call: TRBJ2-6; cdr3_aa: CASSFLGGSGANVLTF; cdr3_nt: TGTGCCAGCAGTTTTCTGGGTGGATCTGGGGCCAACGTCCTGACTTTC
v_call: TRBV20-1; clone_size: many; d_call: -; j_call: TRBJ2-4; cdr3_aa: CREVSPIQYF; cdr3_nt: TGCAGGGAGGTATCTCCCATTCAGTACTTC
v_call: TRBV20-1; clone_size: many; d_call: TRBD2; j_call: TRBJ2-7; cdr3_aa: CSAMNSRLAGGLAYEQYF; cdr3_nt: TGCAGTGCTATGAATTCTAGACTAGCGGGAGGCCTAGCCTACGAGCAGTACTTC
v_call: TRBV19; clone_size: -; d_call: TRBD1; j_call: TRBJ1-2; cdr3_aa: CASTPTTGEGIYGYTF; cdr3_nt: TGTGCCAGTACCCCTACGACAGGGGAGGGGATTTATGGCTACACCTTC
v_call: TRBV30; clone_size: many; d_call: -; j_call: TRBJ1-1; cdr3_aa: CAWSVLEGNTEAFF; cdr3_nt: TGTGCCTGGAGTGTACTGGAGGGGAACACTGAAGCTTTCTTT
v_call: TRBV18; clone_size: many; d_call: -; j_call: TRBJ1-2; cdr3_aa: CASSQTGMSYGYTF; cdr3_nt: TGTGCCAGCTCGCAAACAGGGATGAGCTATGGCTACACCTTC
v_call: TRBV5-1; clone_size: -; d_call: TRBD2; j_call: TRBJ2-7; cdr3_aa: CASSPSGRASYEQYF; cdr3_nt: TGCGCCAGCAGCCCTAGCGGGAGGGCCTCCTACGAGCAGTACTTC
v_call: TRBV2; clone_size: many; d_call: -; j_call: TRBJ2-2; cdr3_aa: CATTRRADANTGELFF; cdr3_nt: TGTGCCACTACCCGAAGGGCGGACGCGAACACCGGGGAGCTGTTTTTT
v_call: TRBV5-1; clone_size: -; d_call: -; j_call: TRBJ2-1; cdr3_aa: CASSLVGADNEQFF; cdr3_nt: TGCGCCAGCAGCTTAGTAGGAGCGGACAATGAGCAGTTCTTC
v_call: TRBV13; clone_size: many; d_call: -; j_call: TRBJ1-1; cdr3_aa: CASSLLAGNTEAFF; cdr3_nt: TGTGCCAGCAGCTTACTTGCAGGGAACACTGAAGCTTTCTTT
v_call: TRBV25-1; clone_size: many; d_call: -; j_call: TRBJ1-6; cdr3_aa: CASSDQGPTYSPLHF; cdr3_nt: TGTGCCAGCAGTGACCAGGGCCCTACTTATTCACCCCTCCACTTT
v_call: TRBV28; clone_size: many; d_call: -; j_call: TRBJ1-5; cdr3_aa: CASTSLGVGKPQHF; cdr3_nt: TGTGCCAGCACCTCATTGGGGGTAGGGAAGCCCCAGCATTTT
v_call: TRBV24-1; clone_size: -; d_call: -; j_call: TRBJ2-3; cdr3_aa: CATSQGNTDTQYF; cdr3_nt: TGTGCCACCTCACAGGGTAACACAGATACGCAGTATTTT
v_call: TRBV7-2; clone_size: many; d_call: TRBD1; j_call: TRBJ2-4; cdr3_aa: CASSYDRVPNIQYF; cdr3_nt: TGTGCCAGCAGCTACGACAGGGTTCCAAACATTCAGTACTTC